The 8 T cell receptor beta chains reported below all come from one sample, sequenced in a study of blood T cell repertoires in COVID-19. Sequencing used immunoSEQ multiplex PCR; TCRdb keeps in-frame clones, though not all of them. The sample consists of roughly 100,000 clones, around 76% of them appearing once. Sequenced input: peripheral blood. Source of these receptors: an older man with acute or convalescent COVID-19.

Only a few counts were recorded for this clone. The chain carries TRBV19 and TRBJ1-5; D is undetermined. The V and J ends lost 7 bases and 4 bases respectively, with 11 bases between them. There are 13 residues in the CDR3. Per germline, CDR1 LNHDA and CDR2 SQIVND (reference sequence). For the CDR3, the DNA is TGTGCCAGTACCTCTTCCTTGAATCAGCCCCAGCATTTT. Protein sequence: CASTSSLNQPQHF.

V is TRBV29-1 and J is TRBJ1-2, with D perhaps TRBD1 (6 bases). CDR3 length: 14 amino acids. Looked up from germline, CDR1 is SQVTM and CDR2 is ANQGSEA. V was clipped by 5 bases and J by 2 bases, with 15 bases between them. The CDR3 region has the DNA TGCAGCGTTCTCCAACAGGGTTTAAACTATGGCTACACCTTC. Protein sequence: CSVLQQGLNYGYTF.

This clone was counted a few times. The chain combines TRBV6-6 with TRBJ1-5; D is unresolved. The germline V gene has CDR1 MNHNY and CDR2 SVGAGI (reference sequence). This CDR3 comprises 13 residues. Trimming removed 7 bases from V and 0 bases from J, with 7 bases in between. Written as DNA, the CDR3 is TGTGCCAGCACCCTAAATAGCAATCAGCCCCAGCATTTT. Its protein product is CASTLNSNQPQHF.

This clone has more than one count but fewer than ten. The chain links TRBV5-8 to TRBJ1-5, with 8 positions matching TRBD1. Germline CDR1 is SGHTS and CDR2 is YDEGEE. V shed 5 bases, J shed 7 bases, and the junction held 5 bases outside the gene matches. The CDR3 is 13 residues long. CDR3 loop: CASSQGAQQPQHF. CDR3 bases: TGTGCCAGCAGTCAGGGGGCCCAGCAGCCCCAGCATTTT.

The chain recombines TRBV10-2 with TRBJ2-2; unclear D gene. The CDR3 loop spans 12 amino acids. Germline lookup yields CDR1 WSHSY and CDR2 SAAADI. V shed 5 bases and J shed 5 bases, with 6 bases lying between them. CDR3 DNA: TGCGCCAGCAGTAGAGAGACCGGGGAGCTGTTTTTT. This encodes CASSRETGELFF.

This clone has just one count. The J gene is TRBJ1-1, the V gene TRBV28; weak D call: TRBD1 (5 bases). CDR1 and CDR2 from the germline V gene are MDHEN and SYDVKM. The CDR3 loop spans 13 amino acids. The germline V and J ends were trimmed by 7 bases and 2 bases, with 11 bases remaining between them. The CDR3, as DNA: TGTGCCAGCACCGTAGGGGCTAACACTGAAGCTTTCTTT. It translates to CASTVGANTEAFF.

The rearrangement links TRBV9 to TRBJ1-2, with D unresolved. Germline V lookup: CDR1 SGDLS, CDR2 YYNGEE. This CDR3 region has 16 residues. V was trimmed by 4 bases and J by 6 bases, leaving 22 bases between them. The CDR3 nucleotides are TGTGCCAGCAGCCGAAGCGTAGTGGTAGAGGTTAATGGCTACACCTTC. Protein sequence: CASSRSVVVEVNGYTF.

The V gene is TRBV7-2, the J gene TRBJ2-7; D ambiguous. This CDR3 has 15 amino acids. CDR1 is SGHTA, CDR2 FQGNSA, per germline. Trimming took 1 base from V and 1 from J, leaving 11 bases between them. CDR3 sequence: CASSLGSGSSYEQYF. The DNA of the CDR3 is TGTGCCAGCAGCTTAGGGTCCGGTTCGTCCTACGAGCAGTACTTC. The complete variable domain, with remaining parts taken from reference TRBV7-2 and TRBJ2-7, reads GAGVSQSPSNKVTEKGKDVELRCDPISGHTALYWYRQSLGQGLEFLIYFQGNSAPDKSGLPSDRFSAERTGGSVSTLTIQRTQQEDSAVYLCASSLGSGSSYEQYFGPGTRLTVT.